Reported below is one T cell receptor (beta chain). Its antigen is unidentified. Trimming cost V 2 bases and J 7 bases, with 21 bases left between them. Germline-derived CDR1 and CDR2 are SGHRS and YFSETQ. The CDR3 totals 17 residues. Profiling relied on immunoSEQ multiplex PCR, and the TCRdb table lists in-frame clones only, not all of them. The data contain fewer than 200,000 clones, about 92% of them singletons. The sample belongs to a study of T cell responses to AZD1222 COVID-19 vaccine. The study's findings and limits: Donors, mostly white British, included more females; clonal diversity was possibly underestimated.

This TCR was recovered from an adult in good health. This rearrangement joins TRBV5-1 to TRBJ2-2; possible D gene TRBD2, 7 bases. The specimen comprised peripheral blood, sampled on day 0 of AZD1222 vaccination. The CDR3 here is CASSFSPLGGPGGELFF. In nucleotides, the CDR3 is TGCGCCAGCAGCTTTTCCCCCTTGGGGGGGCCGGGCGGGGAGCTGTTTTTT.